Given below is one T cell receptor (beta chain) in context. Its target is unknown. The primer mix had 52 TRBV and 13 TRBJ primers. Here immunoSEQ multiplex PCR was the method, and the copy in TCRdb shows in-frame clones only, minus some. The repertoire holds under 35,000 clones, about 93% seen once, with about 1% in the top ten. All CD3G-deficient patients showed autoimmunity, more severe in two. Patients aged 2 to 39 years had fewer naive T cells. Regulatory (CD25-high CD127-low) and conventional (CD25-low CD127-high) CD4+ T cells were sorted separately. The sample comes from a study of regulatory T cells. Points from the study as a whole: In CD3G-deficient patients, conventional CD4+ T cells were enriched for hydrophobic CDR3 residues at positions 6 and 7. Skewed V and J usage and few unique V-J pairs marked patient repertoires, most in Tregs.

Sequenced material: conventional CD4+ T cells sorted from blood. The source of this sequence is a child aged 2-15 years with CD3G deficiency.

Here the CDR3 reads CASSLGGRKDNEQFF. The CDR3 DNA reads as TGTGCCAGCAGTTTAGGCGGGAGGAAGGACAATGAGCAGTTCTTC. This chain connects TRBV28 to TRBJ2-1; 8 bases match TRBD2. Germline CDR1 is MDHEN and CDR2 is SYDVKM. V trimming: 2 bases; J trimming: 5 bases; junction bases outside the gene matches: 5. CDR3 length equals 15 residues.